Sequencing of this TCR beta chain was carried out in a study of T-cell reconstitution after alpha-beta-depleted transplantation in children. A note on this clonotype: Its antigen is unidentified.

Study-level findings and limits: T-cell counts and diversity at one year following transplant were attributed mainly to newly produced T cells. Certain patients had high TCRbeta diversity at day 60, and it came from recipient T cells and thymic progenitors that survived. Reportedly, only several hundred clones from non-depleted graft cells drove alpha-beta T-cell counts at about two months.

TCRbeta library preparation incorporated unique molecular identifiers. TCRdb re-called the PCR reads through MiXCR, storing one row per CDR3 protein. The sample has a few hundred thousand distinct CDR3 sequences, 15% to 20% seen once. The sequenced sample was PBMCs, mostly from graft donor cells, obtained 360 days after TCRalphabeta/CD19-depleted stem cell transplant. The clonotype originates from a boy younger than two who had a stem cell transplant for Wiskott-Aldrich syndrome, so the T cells may come from the graft donor.

This chain's CDR3 is CSARGIRGRDTQYF. The CDR3 coding sequence is TGCAGTGCTAGAGGCATCAGGGGACGCGATACGCAGTATTTT. The chain joins TRBV20-1 to TRBJ2-3, with D maybe TRBD1 (6 bases). V gave up 1 base and J gave up 6 bases, with 14 bases separating them. Per the germline V gene, CDR1 is DFQATT and CDR2 is SNEGSKA (reference sequence). The CDR3 contains 14 residues.